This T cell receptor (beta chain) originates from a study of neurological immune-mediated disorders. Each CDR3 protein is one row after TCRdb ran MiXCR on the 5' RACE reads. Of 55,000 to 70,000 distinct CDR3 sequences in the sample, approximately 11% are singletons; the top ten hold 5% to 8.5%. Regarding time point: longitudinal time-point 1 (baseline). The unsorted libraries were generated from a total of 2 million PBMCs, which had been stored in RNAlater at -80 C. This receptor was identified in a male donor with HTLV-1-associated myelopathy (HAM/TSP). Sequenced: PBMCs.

CDR3 nucleotides: TGTGCCTGCCAACCACAGGAGTTAAATGAAAAACTGTTTTTT. This codes for CACQPQELNEKLFF. V gene TRBV30 combines with J gene TRBJ1-4; tentatively, D is TRBD1 (5 bases). The CDR3 totals 14 residues. Trimming took off 6 bases at V and 5 bases at J, with 16 bases between the two ends. CDR1 and CDR2 from the germline V gene are GTSNPN and SVGIG (reference sequence).